This T cell receptor (beta chain) appears in the sequencing data of a study of sequential checkpoint blockade in melanoma. Study details: First-line arms were nivolumab then ipilimumab, or the reverse, randomized 1:1. Each arm's sequence ended with maintenance nivolumab.

As for treatment: randomized to nivolumab then ipilimumab (arm A) or the reverse (arm B). None of the patients previously received DNA-damaging chemotherapy. PBMC sorting kept live CD3+CD8+ cells without CD19 or CD56. The method was immunoSEQ multiplex PCR; TCRdb's version includes in-frame clones alone and lacks a portion of them. The sample lists thousands of clones, around 50% occurring once. Germline lookup yields CDR1 SEHNR and CDR2 FQNEAQ (reference sequence). The CDR3 sequence is 15 residues long. The junction had 10 bases not matched to a gene; V was cut back by 10 bases and J by 4 bases. The origin of this receptor is a human donor with melanoma. Sequences were derived from CD8+ T cells sorted from blood (inferred from file names), sampled from a patient given nivolumab and ipilimumab in sequence. The chain has TRBV7-9 and TRBJ2-1; 10 bases align to TRBD2. CDR3 protein: CAIYSGGPDYNEQFF. DNA for the CDR3: TGTGCCATATATAGCGGGGGGCCAGATTACAATGAGCAGTTCTTC.